This is a list of T cell receptor beta chains from one sample in a study of blood T cell repertoires in COVID-19. Here immunoSEQ multiplex PCR was the method, and the copy in TCRdb shows in-frame clones only, minus some. The data contain more than 200,000 clones, about 88% of them seen just once; the ten biggest clones take up roughly 1.7%. The source material was PBMCs or T cells enriched from blood (not recorded which). The origin of the receptors is a woman in her forties or fifties who had recovered from COVID-19. Each CDR3 is given with its conserved first and last residue. Fields, in order: V gene, clone size, J gene, D gene, CDR3 length, CDR3 DNA, CDR3 protein. D genes are given only for firm matches. For some rows the clone size is stated as once, few or many, or as a class when expanded; others skip it.

v_call: TRBV5-6; clone_size: .; j_call: TRBJ2-3; d_call: .; cdr3_length: 15; cdr3_nt: TGTGCCAGCAGCTTGGTCCAGACTCGATCAGATACGCAGTATTTT; cdr3_aa: CASSLVQTRSDTQYF
v_call: TRBV14; clone_size: .; j_call: TRBJ2-3; d_call: .; cdr3_length: 15; cdr3_nt: TGTGCCAGCAGCCACGACCAGGGGTGGTCAGATACGCAGTATTTT; cdr3_aa: CASSHDQGWSDTQYF
v_call: TRBV2; clone_size: .; j_call: TRBJ2-3; d_call: TRBD2; cdr3_length: 16; cdr3_nt: TGTGCCAGCAGATTGACTAGCGGGAGTAAGTCAGATACGCAGTATTTT; cdr3_aa: CASRLTSGSKSDTQYF
v_call: TRBV6-6; clone_size: once; j_call: TRBJ1-2; d_call: .; cdr3_length: 14; cdr3_nt: TGTGCCAGCACCGAAGGCATTCCCGCGGGCGGCTACACCTTC; cdr3_aa: CASTEGIPAGGYTF
v_call: TRBV11-2; clone_size: .; j_call: TRBJ2-7; d_call: TRBD1; cdr3_length: 15; cdr3_nt: TGTGCCAGCAGCTTATACGACAGGGGAAGCGACGAGCAGTACTTC; cdr3_aa: CASSLYDRGSDEQYF
v_call: TRBV4-3; clone_size: .; j_call: TRBJ2-4; d_call: TRBD1; cdr3_length: 17; cdr3_nt: TGCGCCAGCAGCCAAGCCGTTGGGGGACAGGGGGTTGACATTCAGTACTTC; cdr3_aa: CASSQAVGGQGVDIQYF
v_call: TRBV5-4; clone_size: .; j_call: TRBJ2-2; d_call: .; cdr3_length: 15; cdr3_nt: TGTGCCAGCAGCTTGGGGGGACAAGGGGCCGGGGAGCTGTTTTTT; cdr3_aa: CASSLGGQGAGELFF
v_call: TRBV15; clone_size: .; j_call: TRBJ2-3; d_call: TRBD2; cdr3_length: 16; cdr3_nt: TGTGCCACCAGCAGACTAGCGGGAAGGGGCACAGATACGCAGTATTTT; cdr3_aa: CATSRLAGRGTDTQYF
v_call: TRBV10-2; clone_size: .; j_call: TRBJ1-6; d_call: .; cdr3_length: 18; cdr3_nt: TGCGCCAGCAGCCCTATGTGGGTCAGGGTTGGGTTTAATTCACCCCTCCACTTT; cdr3_aa: CASSPMWVRVGFNSPLHF
v_call: TRBV4-2; clone_size: .; j_call: TRBJ2-2; d_call: .; cdr3_length: 18; cdr3_nt: TGTGCCAGCAGCCAAGATAGTAAGACAGGATCGAACACCGGGGAGCTGTTTTTT; cdr3_aa: CASSQDSKTGSNTGELFF
v_call: TRBV19; clone_size: .; j_call: TRBJ1-1; d_call: TRBD1; cdr3_length: 14; cdr3_nt: TGTGCCAGTAGTACAAAACCAGGGGGCACTGAAGCTTTCTTT; cdr3_aa: CASSTKPGGTEAFF
v_call: TRBV11-2; clone_size: .; j_call: TRBJ2-5; d_call: .; cdr3_length: 15; cdr3_nt: TGTGCCAGCAGCTTAGGGACAAGGGGTGGGGAGACCCAGTACTTC; cdr3_aa: CASSLGTRGGETQYF
v_call: TRBV11-2; clone_size: few; j_call: TRBJ1-2; d_call: .; cdr3_length: 14; cdr3_nt: TGTGCCAGCAGCTTAGAGACAGGAAACTATGGCTACACCTTC; cdr3_aa: CASSLETGNYGYTF
v_call: TRBV10-3; clone_size: .; j_call: TRBJ1-1; d_call: .; cdr3_length: 13; cdr3_nt: TGTGCCATCAGTGGGGGCAGTAACACTGAAGCTTTCTTT; cdr3_aa: CAISGGSNTEAFF
v_call: TRBV24-1; clone_size: .; j_call: TRBJ2-1; d_call: .; cdr3_length: 11; cdr3_nt: TGTGCCACCAGTGATTATAGCAATCAGTTCTTC; cdr3_aa: CATSDYSNQFF
v_call: TRBV5-1; clone_size: .; j_call: TRBJ2-7; d_call: .; cdr3_length: 16; cdr3_nt: TGCGCCAGTACGTACGGGGCTACAGGGATCTCCTACGAGCAGTACTTC; cdr3_aa: CASTYGATGISYEQYF
v_call: TRBV11-1; clone_size: few; j_call: TRBJ2-1; d_call: .; cdr3_length: 13; cdr3_nt: TGTGCCAGCAGCTTATCCAGGAACAATGAGCAGTTCTTC; cdr3_aa: CASSLSRNNEQFF
v_call: TRBV4-1; clone_size: .; j_call: TRBJ1-5; d_call: TRBD1; cdr3_length: 15; cdr3_nt: TGCGCCAGCAGCCAATCCAGGGGGTACAATCAGCCCCAGCATTTT; cdr3_aa: CASSQSRGYNQPQHF
v_call: TRBV7-8; clone_size: once; j_call: TRBJ2-3; d_call: .; cdr3_length: 15; cdr3_nt: TGTGCCAGCAGCTTAATTGACAGCCGGACAGATACGCAGTATTTT; cdr3_aa: CASSLIDSRTDTQYF
v_call: TRBV7-2; clone_size: .; j_call: TRBJ2-1; d_call: TRBD2; cdr3_length: 17; cdr3_nt: TGTGCCAGCAGCTTGATGGAATTAGCGGGGGGGTACAATGAGCAGTTCTTC; cdr3_aa: CASSLMELAGGYNEQFF
v_call: TRBV19; clone_size: .; j_call: TRBJ2-7; d_call: TRBD2; cdr3_length: 13; cdr3_nt: TGTGCCAGTAGTACCGGACTGGGGGGGGAGCAGTACTTC; cdr3_aa: CASSTGLGGEQYF
v_call: TRBV30; clone_size: .; j_call: TRBJ1-6; d_call: TRBD1; cdr3_length: 13; cdr3_nt: TGTGCCGGTGACAGGGGTGTGGATTCACCCCTCCACTTT; cdr3_aa: CAGDRGVDSPLHF
v_call: TRBV7-3; clone_size: .; j_call: TRBJ2-3; d_call: .; cdr3_length: 15; cdr3_nt: TGTGCCAGCAGCTTAGCAGGGGGGCCCACAGATACGCAGTATTTT; cdr3_aa: CASSLAGGPTDTQYF
v_call: TRBV4-1; clone_size: .; j_call: TRBJ1-5; d_call: .; cdr3_length: 13; cdr3_nt: TGCGCCAGCAGCCAAGATACGCGTCAGCCCCAGCATTTT; cdr3_aa: CASSQDTRQPQHF
v_call: TRBV19; clone_size: .; j_call: TRBJ2-4; d_call: .; cdr3_length: 16; cdr3_nt: TGTGCCAGTAGTTGGGCTGGCACGGGGTCCAAAAACATTCAGTACTTC; cdr3_aa: CASSWAGTGSKNIQYF
v_call: TRBV13; clone_size: .; j_call: TRBJ2-7; d_call: TRBD2; cdr3_length: 15; cdr3_nt: TGTGCCAGCAGCTTTGGCGCGGGAGGGATCTACGAGCAGTACTTC; cdr3_aa: CASSFGAGGIYEQYF
v_call: TRBV3-1/TRBV3-2; clone_size: .; j_call: TRBJ2-5; d_call: TRBD2; cdr3_length: 16; cdr3_nt: TGTGCCAGCAGCCAAGGTGAGCGGGAGAACCAAGAGACCCAGTACTTC; cdr3_aa: CASSQGERENQETQYF
v_call: TRBV28; clone_size: .; j_call: TRBJ2-2; d_call: TRBD1; cdr3_length: 16; cdr3_nt: TGTGCCAGCAGTTTATTCCGGCCAGGGGGATCCGGGGAGCTGTTTTTT; cdr3_aa: CASSLFRPGGSGELFF
v_call: TRBV7-9; clone_size: once; j_call: TRBJ2-7; d_call: TRBD2; cdr3_length: 16; cdr3_nt: TGTGCCAGCAGCTTAGATACTAGCGCCCACACCTACGAGCAGTACTTC; cdr3_aa: CASSLDTSAHTYEQYF
v_call: TRBV5-1; clone_size: once; j_call: TRBJ2-1; d_call: .; cdr3_length: 16; cdr3_nt: TGCGCCAGCAGCCGAACAGTTAGCGGTGGTGGGAATGAGCAGTTCTTC; cdr3_aa: CASSRTVSGGGNEQFF
v_call: TRBV7-8; clone_size: .; j_call: TRBJ1-4; d_call: TRBD1; cdr3_length: 15; cdr3_nt: TGTGCCAGCAGCCCGATCGGAGGGGGCGGCGAAAAACTGTTTTTT; cdr3_aa: CASSPIGGGGEKLFF
v_call: TRBV11-2; clone_size: few; j_call: TRBJ1-2; d_call: .; cdr3_length: 12; cdr3_nt: TGTGCCAGCAGCCCCGACTCCCCCGGCTACACCTTC; cdr3_aa: CASSPDSPGYTF
v_call: TRBV7-3; clone_size: once; j_call: TRBJ1-1; d_call: .; cdr3_length: 15; cdr3_nt: TGTGCCAGCAGCTTAACACCAGGGTCTCTGACTGAAGCTTTCTTT; cdr3_aa: CASSLTPGSLTEAFF
v_call: TRBV3-1/TRBV3-2; clone_size: .; j_call: TRBJ2-7; d_call: TRBD1; cdr3_length: 18; cdr3_nt: TGTGCCAGCAGCCAAGAAACCAGGTCGGGACAGGGATCCTACGAGCAGTACTTC; cdr3_aa: CASSQETRSGQGSYEQYF
v_call: TRBV19; clone_size: once; j_call: TRBJ2-3; d_call: TRBD2; cdr3_length: 16; cdr3_nt: TGTGCCAGTAGTATAGCTGGGGCGGGGGACACAGATACGCAGTATTTT; cdr3_aa: CASSIAGAGDTDTQYF
v_call: TRBV7-2; clone_size: .; j_call: TRBJ2-3; d_call: TRBD2; cdr3_length: 15; cdr3_nt: TGTGCCAGCAGCGGACTAGCGGGAGGGACAGATACGCAGTATTTT; cdr3_aa: CASSGLAGGTDTQYF
v_call: TRBV28; clone_size: .; j_call: TRBJ1-6; d_call: TRBD1; cdr3_length: 17; cdr3_nt: TGTGCCAGCAGCCTCTTTAACAGGGGGAATTTGGGTTCACCCCTCCACTTT; cdr3_aa: CASSLFNRGNLGSPLHF
v_call: TRBV2; clone_size: .; j_call: TRBJ1-1; d_call: TRBD1; cdr3_length: 14; cdr3_nt: TGTGCCAGCAGTCTGGGACAGGGCTTTGCTGAAGCTTTCTTT; cdr3_aa: CASSLGQGFAEAFF
v_call: TRBV19; clone_size: .; j_call: TRBJ1-1; d_call: .; cdr3_length: 15; cdr3_nt: TGTGCCACAAAACGGGGAGCACAGGGTCAGACTGAAGCTTTCTTT; cdr3_aa: CATKRGAQGQTEAFF
v_call: TRBV2; clone_size: .; j_call: TRBJ2-1; d_call: .; cdr3_length: 16; cdr3_nt: TGTGCCAGCGGCCCCATTTTAGCGCCCCTCCAAGGCGAGCAGTTCTTC; cdr3_aa: CASGPILAPLQGEQFF